This T cell receptor beta chain was found in a study of blood T cell repertoires in COVID-19. The CDR3 is 13 residues long. Germline CDR1 SGHTA, CDR2 FQGNSA. V lost 0 bases to trimming and J lost 5 bases, with 7 bases between them. Clones were read by immunoSEQ multiplex PCR, and TCRdb kept only the in-frame ones, dropping some. The sample carries about 130,000 clones, 84% recorded once. This clone is a singleton in its sample. The sequenced material came from peripheral blood. This chain joins TRBV7-2 and TRBJ2-5; D ambiguous. The TCR was taken from a human donor in a cohort sampled during active COVID-19. CDR3 nucleotides: TGTGCCAGCAGCTTAGCATTGAGGGAGACCCAGTACTTC. It is translated as CASSLALRETQYF.